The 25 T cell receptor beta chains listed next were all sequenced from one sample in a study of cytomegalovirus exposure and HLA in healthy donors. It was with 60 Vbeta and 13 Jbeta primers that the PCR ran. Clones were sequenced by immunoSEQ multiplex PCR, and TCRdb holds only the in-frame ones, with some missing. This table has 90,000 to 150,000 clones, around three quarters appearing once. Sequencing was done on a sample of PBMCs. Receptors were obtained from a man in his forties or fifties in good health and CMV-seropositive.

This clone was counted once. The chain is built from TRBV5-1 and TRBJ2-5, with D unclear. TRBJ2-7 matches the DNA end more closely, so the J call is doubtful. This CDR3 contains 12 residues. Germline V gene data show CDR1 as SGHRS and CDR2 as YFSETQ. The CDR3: CASSSTFYEQYF. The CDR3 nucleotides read TGCGCCAGCAGCTCTACGTTCTACGAGCAGTACTTC.

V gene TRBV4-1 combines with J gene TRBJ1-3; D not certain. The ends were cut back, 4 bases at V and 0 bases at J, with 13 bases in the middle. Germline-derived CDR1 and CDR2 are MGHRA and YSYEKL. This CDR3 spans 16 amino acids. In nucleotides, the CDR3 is TGCGCCAGCAGCCCTCAGGCACCCAGCTCTGGAAACACCATATATTTT. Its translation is CASSPQAPSSGNTIYF.

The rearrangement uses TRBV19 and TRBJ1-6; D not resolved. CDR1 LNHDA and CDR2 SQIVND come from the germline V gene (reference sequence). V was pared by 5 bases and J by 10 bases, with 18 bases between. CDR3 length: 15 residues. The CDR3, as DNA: TGTGCCAGTAGTCCAACGGGAAAAGTGGGATCACCCCTCCACTTT. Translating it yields CASSPTGKVGSPLHF.

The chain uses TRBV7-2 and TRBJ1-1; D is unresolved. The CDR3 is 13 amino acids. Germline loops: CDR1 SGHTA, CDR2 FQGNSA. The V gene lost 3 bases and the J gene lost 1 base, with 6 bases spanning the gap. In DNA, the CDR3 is TGTGCCAGCAGCTTCCAGGAGAACACTGAAGCTTTCTTT. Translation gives CASSFQENTEAFF.

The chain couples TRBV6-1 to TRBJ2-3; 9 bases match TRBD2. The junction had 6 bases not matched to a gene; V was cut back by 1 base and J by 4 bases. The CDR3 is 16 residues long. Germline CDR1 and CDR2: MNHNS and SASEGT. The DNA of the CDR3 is TGTGCCAGCAGTGAAGGGGTAGCGGGAGTCGCAGATACGCAGTATTTT. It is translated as CASSEGVAGVADTQYF.

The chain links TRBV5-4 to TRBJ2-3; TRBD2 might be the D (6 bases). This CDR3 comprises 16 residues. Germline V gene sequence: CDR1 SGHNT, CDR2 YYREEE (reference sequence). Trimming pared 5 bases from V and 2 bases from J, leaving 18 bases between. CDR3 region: CASSQFGRGNTDTQYF. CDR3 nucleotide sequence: TGTGCCAGCAGTCAGTTCGGGCGGGGTAACACAGATACGCAGTATTTT.

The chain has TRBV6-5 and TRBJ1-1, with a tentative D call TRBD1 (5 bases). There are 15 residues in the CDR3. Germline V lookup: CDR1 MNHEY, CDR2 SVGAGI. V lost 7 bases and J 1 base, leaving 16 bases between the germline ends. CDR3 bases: TGTGCCAGCATCCTCCTGACGGGGGGGAACACTGAAGCTTTCTTT. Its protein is CASILLTGGNTEAFF.

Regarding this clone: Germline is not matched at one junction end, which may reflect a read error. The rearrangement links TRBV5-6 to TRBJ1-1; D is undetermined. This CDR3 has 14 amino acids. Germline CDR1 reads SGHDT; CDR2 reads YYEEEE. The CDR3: CASSLVGMKTEAFF. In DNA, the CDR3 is TGTGCCAGCAGCTTGGTGGGCATGAAAACTGAAGCTTTCTTT.

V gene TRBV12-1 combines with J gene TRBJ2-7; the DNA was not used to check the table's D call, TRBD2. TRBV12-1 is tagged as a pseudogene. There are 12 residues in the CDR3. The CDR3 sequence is CAGRESDGEQYF. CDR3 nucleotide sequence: TGTGCCGGGAGGGAGTCCGACGGCGAGCAGTACTTC.

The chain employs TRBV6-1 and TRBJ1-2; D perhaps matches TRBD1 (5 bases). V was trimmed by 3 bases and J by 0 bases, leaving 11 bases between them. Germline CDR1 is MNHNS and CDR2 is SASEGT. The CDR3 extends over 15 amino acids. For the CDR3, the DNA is TGTGCCAGCAGTGAGGAGGGGAAAACTAACTATGGCTACACCTTC. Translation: CASSEEGKTNYGYTF.

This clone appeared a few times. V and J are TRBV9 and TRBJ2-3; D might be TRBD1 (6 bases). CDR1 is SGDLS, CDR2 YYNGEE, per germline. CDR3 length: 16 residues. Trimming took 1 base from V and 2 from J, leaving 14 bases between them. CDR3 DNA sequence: TGTGCCAGCAGCGTATTGTATGGGGGCGTCACAGATACGCAGTATTTT. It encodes CASSVLYGGVTDTQYF.

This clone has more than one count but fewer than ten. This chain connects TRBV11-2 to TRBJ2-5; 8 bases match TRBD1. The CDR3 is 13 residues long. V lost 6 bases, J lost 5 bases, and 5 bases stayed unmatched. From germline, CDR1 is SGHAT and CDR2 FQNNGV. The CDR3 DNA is TGTGCCAGCAGAGGACAGGGTATGGAGACCCAGTACTTC. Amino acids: CASRGQGMETQYF.

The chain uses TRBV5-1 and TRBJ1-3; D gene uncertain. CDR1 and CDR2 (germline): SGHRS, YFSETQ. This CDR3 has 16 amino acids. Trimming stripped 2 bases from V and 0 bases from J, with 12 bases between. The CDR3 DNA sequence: TGCGCCAGCAGCTTTACGTCAATTAGCTCTGGAAACACCATATATTTT. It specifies CASSFTSISSGNTIYF.

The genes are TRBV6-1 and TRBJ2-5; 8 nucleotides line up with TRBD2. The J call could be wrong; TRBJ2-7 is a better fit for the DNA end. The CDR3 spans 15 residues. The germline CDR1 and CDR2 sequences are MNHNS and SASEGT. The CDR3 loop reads CASSVVGAGGYEQYF. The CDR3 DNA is TGTGCCAGCAGTGTGGTGGGGGCGGGAGGTTACGAGCAGTACTTC.

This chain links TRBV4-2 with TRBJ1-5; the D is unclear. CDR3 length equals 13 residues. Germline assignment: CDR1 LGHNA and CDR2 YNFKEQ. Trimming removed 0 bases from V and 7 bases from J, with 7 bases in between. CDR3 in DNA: TGTGCCAGCAGCCAAGATATCGGGCAGCCCCAGCATTTT. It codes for CASSQDIGQPQHF.

This CDR3 reads CASSLGGGAVDTQYF. The CDR3 DNA follows: TGTGCCAGCAGCTTGGGCGGGGGGGCCGTAGATACGCAGTATTTT. This sequence joins TRBV5-6 and TRBJ2-3; 9 bases match TRBD2. Germline CDR1 is SGHDT and CDR2 is YYEEEE. CDR3 size: 15 residues. V shed 0 bases and J 5 bases; nucleotides not matched to a gene: 4. Using reference TRBV5-6 and TRBJ2-3 for the parts outside the CDR3, the full variable domain is DAGVTQSPTHLIKTRGQQVTLRCSPKSGHDTVSWYQQALGQGPQFIFQYYEEEERQRGNFPDRFSGHQFPNYSSELNVNALLLGDSALYLCASSLGGGAVDTQYFGPGTRLTVL.

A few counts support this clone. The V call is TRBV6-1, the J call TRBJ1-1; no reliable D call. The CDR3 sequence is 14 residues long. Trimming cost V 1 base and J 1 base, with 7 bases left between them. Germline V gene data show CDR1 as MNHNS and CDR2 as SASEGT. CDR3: CASSEEAANTEAFF. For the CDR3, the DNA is TGTGCCAGCAGTGAAGAGGCGGCGAACACTGAAGCTTTCTTT.

The CDR3 DNA sequence: TGTGCCAGCAGCACAGGACTAGCGGGAGGGCGCTACGAGCAGTACTTC. Translating it yields CASSTGLAGGRYEQYF. This chain joins TRBV9 and TRBJ2-7; 15 nucleotides align to TRBD2. Unmatched junction bases numbered 5, after V lost 4 bases and J lost 3 bases. CDR3 length: 16 residues. Germline CDR1 reads SGDLS; CDR2 reads YYNGEE.

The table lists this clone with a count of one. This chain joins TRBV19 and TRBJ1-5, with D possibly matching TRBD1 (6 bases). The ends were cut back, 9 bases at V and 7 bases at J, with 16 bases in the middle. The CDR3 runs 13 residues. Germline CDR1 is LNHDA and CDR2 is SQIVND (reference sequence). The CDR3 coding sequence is TGTGCCAGCGGTTGGGGGGGCGAGCAGCCCCAGCATTTT. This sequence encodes CASGWGGEQPQHF.

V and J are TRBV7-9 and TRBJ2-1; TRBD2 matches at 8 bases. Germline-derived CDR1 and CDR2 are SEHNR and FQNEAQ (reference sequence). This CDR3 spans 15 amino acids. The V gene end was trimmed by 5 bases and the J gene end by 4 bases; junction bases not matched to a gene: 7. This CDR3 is CASSLGGARYNEQFF. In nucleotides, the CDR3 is TGTGCCAGCAGCCTCGGGGGGGCCCGGTACAATGAGCAGTTCTTC.

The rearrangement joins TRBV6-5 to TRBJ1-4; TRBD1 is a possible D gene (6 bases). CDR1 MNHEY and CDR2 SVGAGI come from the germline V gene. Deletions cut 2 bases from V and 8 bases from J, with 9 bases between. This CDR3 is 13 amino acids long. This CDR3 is CASSYGRGEKLFF. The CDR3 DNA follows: TGTGCCAGCAGTTACGGCAGGGGAGAAAAACTGTTTTTT.

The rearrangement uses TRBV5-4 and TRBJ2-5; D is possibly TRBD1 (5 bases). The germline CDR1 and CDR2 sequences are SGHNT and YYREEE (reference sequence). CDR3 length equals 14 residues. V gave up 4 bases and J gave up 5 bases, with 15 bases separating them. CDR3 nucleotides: TGTGCCAGCAGCGACAGATTATACGGGGAGACCCAGTACTTC. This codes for CASSDRLYGETQYF.

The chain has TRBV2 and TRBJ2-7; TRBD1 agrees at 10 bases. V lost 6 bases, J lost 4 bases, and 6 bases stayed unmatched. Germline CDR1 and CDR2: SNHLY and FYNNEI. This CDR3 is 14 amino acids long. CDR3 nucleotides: TGTGCCAGCAGCCGACAGGGGGCGTCTTACGAGCAGTACTTC. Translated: CASSRQGASYEQYF.

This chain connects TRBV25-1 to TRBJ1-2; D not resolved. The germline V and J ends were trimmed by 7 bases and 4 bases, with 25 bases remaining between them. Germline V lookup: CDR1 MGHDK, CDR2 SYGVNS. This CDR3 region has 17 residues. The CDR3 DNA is TGTGCCAGCAATGGAGGCTCGGTGGCGACTTCGGGCTATGGCTACACCTTC. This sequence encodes CASNGGSVATSGYGYTF.

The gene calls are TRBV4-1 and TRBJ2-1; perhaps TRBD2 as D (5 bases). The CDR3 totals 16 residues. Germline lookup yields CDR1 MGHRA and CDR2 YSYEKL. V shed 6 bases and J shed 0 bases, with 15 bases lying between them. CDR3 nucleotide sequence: TGCGCCAGCAGACCAAGTTCCGCGGGCTCCTACAATGAGCAGTTCTTC. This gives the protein CASRPSSAGSYNEQFF.